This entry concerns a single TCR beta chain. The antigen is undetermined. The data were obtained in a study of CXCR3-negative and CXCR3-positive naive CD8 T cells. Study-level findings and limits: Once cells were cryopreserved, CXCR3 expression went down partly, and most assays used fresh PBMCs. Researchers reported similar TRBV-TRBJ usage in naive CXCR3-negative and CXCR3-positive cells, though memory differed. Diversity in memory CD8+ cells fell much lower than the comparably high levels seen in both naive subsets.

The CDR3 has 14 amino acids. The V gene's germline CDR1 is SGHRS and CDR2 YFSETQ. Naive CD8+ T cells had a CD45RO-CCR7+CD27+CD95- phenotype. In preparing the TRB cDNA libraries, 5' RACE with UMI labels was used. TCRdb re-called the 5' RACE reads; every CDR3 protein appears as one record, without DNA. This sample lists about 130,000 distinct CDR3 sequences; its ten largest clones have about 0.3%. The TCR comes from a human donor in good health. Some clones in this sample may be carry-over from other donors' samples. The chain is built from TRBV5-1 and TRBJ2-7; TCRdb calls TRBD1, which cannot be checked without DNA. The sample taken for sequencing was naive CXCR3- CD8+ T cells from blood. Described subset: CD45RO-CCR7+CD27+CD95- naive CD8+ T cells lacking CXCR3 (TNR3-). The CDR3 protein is CASSYDRETYEQYF.